These 2 T cell receptor beta chains were sequenced from one sample in a study of CD8+ T cells in alopecia areata. This sample's treatment: oral pan-JAK inhibitor, 5-10 mg twice daily. TCR sequencing used cDNA made by reverse transcription of extracted RNA. Using immunoSEQ multiplex PCR, the repertoire was profiled, and TCRdb retains in-frame clones only, with some absent. The sample carries 150,000 or so clones, approximately 90% recorded once. The sample here was CD8+ T cells sorted from blood, taken at week 4, from a patient treated with tofacitinib. These receptors all come from a human donor with alopecia areata.

DNA of the CDR3: TGCGCCAGCACCTTCGAGGACAGGGCCTACGAGCAGTACTTC. It codes for CASTFEDRAYEQYF. The chain joins TRBV5-1 to TRBJ2-7; 8 positions agree with TRBD1. The V gene end was trimmed by 6 bases and the J gene end by 2 bases; junction bases not matched to a gene: 7. From germline, CDR1 is SGHRS and CDR2 YFSETQ. This CDR3 is built from 14 residues.

The rearrangement links TRBV9 to TRBJ2-1; TRBD2 matches 9 bases. This CDR3 has 16 amino acids. After removal of 1 base from V and 4 bases from J, the junction contained 6 bases not matched to a gene. In germline, CDR1 is SGDLS, CDR2 YYNGEE. The CDR3 is CASSVPTSGRYNEQFF. The DNA of the CDR3 is TGTGCCAGCAGCGTACCTACTAGCGGGCGATACAATGAGCAGTTCTTC.